Presented here are 18 T cell receptor beta chains from one specimen sequenced in a study of blood T cell repertoires in COVID-19. Method: immunoSEQ multiplex PCR; TCRdb's copy keeps in-frame clones and lacks some. Of 35,000 to 45,000 clones listed, about 88% are singletons. The source material was peripheral blood. These receptors originate from a human donor in a cohort sampled during active COVID-19.

This rearrangement joins TRBV21-1 to TRBJ1-4. TRBV21-1 is a pseudogene. The CDR3 loop spans 17 amino acids. For the CDR3, the DNA is TGTGCCAGCAGCAAAGCGCTCCGGAGCAGATATAATGAAAAACTGTTTTTT. Its protein is CASSKALRSRYNEKLFF.

The chain is built from TRBV30 and TRBJ1-2; tentatively, D is TRBD1 (6 bases). CDR3 length: 13 amino acids. Trimming removed 1 base from V and 5 bases from J, with 11 bases in between. The germline V gene has CDR1 GTSNPN and CDR2 SVGIG (reference sequence). DNA of the CDR3: TGTGCCTGGAGTGAGCAGGGGCCTTATGGCTACACCTTC. This codes for CAWSEQGPYGYTF.

V gene TRBV30 combines with J gene TRBJ2-1; weak D call: TRBD2 (5 bases). Germline V CDR1 and CDR2: GTSNPN, SVGIG (reference sequence). Trimming shortened V by 3 bases and J by 9 bases, and 12 bases separated the two germline ends. There are 12 residues in the CDR3. In DNA form, the CDR3 reads TGTGCCTGGAGCGACTCGGGGATTGAGCAGTTCTTC. Its translation is CAWSDSGIEQFF.

For this clone: Other DNA sequences from this sample encode an identical CDR3 as well. The chain links TRBV6-2 or TRBV6-3 to TRBJ2-7, with 8 bases lining up with TRBD1. This CDR3 has 12 amino acids. Trimming cost V 2 bases and J 6 bases; bases outside gene matches: 0. Looked up from germline, CDR1 is MNHEY and CDR2 is SVGEGT. CDR3 in DNA: TGTGCCAGCAGTTACGACAGGGGCGAGCAGTACTTC. Protein: CASSYDRGEQYF.

The V and J genes are TRBV3-1 (or the pseudogene TRBV3-2) and TRBJ2-7; D possibly corresponds to TRBD2 (6 bases). CDR3 size: 15 residues. V was trimmed by 0 bases and J by 7 bases, leaving 16 bases between them. Per germline, CDR1 LGHDT and CDR2 YNNKEL (reference sequence). This chain's CDR3 is CASSQDNGGFGEQYF. The CDR3 DNA is TGTGCCAGCAGCCAAGATAATGGGGGGTTTGGGGAGCAGTACTTC.

The chain couples TRBV29-1 to TRBJ1-1, with D maybe TRBD1 (5 bases). The CDR3 length is 12 residues. CDR1 is SQVTM and CDR2 is ANQGSEA in the germline V gene. V lost 0 bases, J lost 8 bases, and 10 bases lay in between. CDR3 DNA: TGCAGCGTTGAAGAGTGGCGGGACGAAGCTTTCTTT. This translates into CSVEEWRDEAFF.

The chain is built from TRBV7-9 and TRBJ2-6; D is unresolved. CDR1 SEHNR and CDR2 FQNEAQ come from the germline V gene (reference sequence). The CDR3 runs to 14 residues. Trimming removed 7 bases from V and 1 base from J, with 8 bases in between. The CDR3 bases are TGTGCCAGCACCAACCGTTCTGGGGCCAACGTCCTGACTTTC. As protein: CASTNRSGANVLTF.

J is TRBJ2-7 and V is TRBV7-8; possible D gene TRBD2, 6 bases. Germline V gene lookup returns CDR1 SGHVS and CDR2 FQNEAQ. Deletions cut 1 base from V and 0 bases from J, with 13 bases between. This CDR3 is built from 16 residues. CDR3 sequence: CASSLDSRGSSYEQYF. The DNA of the CDR3 is TGTGCCAGCAGCTTAGATTCCCGGGGGAGCTCCTACGAGCAGTACTTC.

The rearrangement joins TRBV6-1 to TRBJ1-5; tentative D call: TRBD1 (5 bases). Germline assignment: CDR1 MNHNS and CDR2 SASEGT. The CDR3 spans 18 residues. Deletions cut 2 bases from V and 4 bases from J, with 21 bases between. CDR3 DNA: TGTGCCAGCAGTGAATATTCCGGGGCACGGGGGTTTAATCAGCCCCAGCATTTT. This sequence encodes CASSEYSGARGFNQPQHF.

The chain is built from TRBV5-1 and TRBJ1-3; 7 nucleotides match TRBD1. The CDR3 contains 13 residues. Germline CDR1 SGHRS, CDR2 YFSETQ. V lost 4 bases and J lost 4; bases outside the gene matches: 2. Written as DNA, the CDR3 is TGCGCCAGCAGCCTGGGACAGGGAAACACCATATATTTT. Its protein product is CASSLGQGNTIYF.

The J gene is TRBJ1-2, the V gene TRBV19; TRBD1 agrees at 8 bases. The CDR3 is 15 amino acids. The germline V gene encodes CDR1 LNHDA and CDR2 SQIVND (reference sequence). V shed 6 bases and J 1 base; nucleotides not matched to a gene: 7. Written as DNA, the CDR3 is TGTGCCAGTAGCGTAAGACAGGGGATTAACTATGGCTACACCTTC. Its protein is CASSVRQGINYGYTF.

The V call is TRBV5-4, the J call TRBJ2-1, with TRBD2 identical over 9 bases. The ends lost 0 bases at V and 10 bases at J; junction bases unmatched: 11. The CDR3 is 16 residues long. Germline lookup yields CDR1 SGHNT and CDR2 YYREEE (reference sequence). CDR3 residues: CASSLDPRGGAREQFF. The CDR3 region has the DNA TGTGCCAGCAGCTTGGACCCGCGCGGGGGGGCCAGGGAGCAGTTCTTC.

CDR3: CASSFEGDSQETQYF. In nucleotides, the CDR3 is TGTGCCAGCAGCTTTGAGGGGGACAGCCAAGAGACCCAGTACTTC. The chain uses TRBV12-1 and TRBJ2-5; TRBD1, as called in the table, went unchecked against the DNA. TRBV12-1 is classified as a pseudogene. The length of the CDR3 is 15 residues.

The V gene is TRBV19, the J gene TRBJ1-6; maybe TRBD1 (5 bases). V dropped 3 bases and J dropped 7 bases, with 13 bases sitting between them. CDR3 length equals 15 residues. Germline CDR1 LNHDA, CDR2 SQIVND (reference sequence). This CDR3 reads CASSIQGSKNSPLHF. The CDR3 DNA sequence: TGTGCCAGTAGTATTCAGGGATCTAAAAATTCACCCCTCCACTTT.

The chain joins TRBV13 to TRBJ2-7; D might be TRBD1 (5 bases). There are 14 residues in the CDR3. Germline V lookup: CDR1 PRHDT, CDR2 FYEKMQ (reference sequence). Trimming shortened V by 5 bases and J by 3 bases, and 14 bases separated the two germline ends. As DNA, the CDR3 is TGTGCCAGCAGCGGCGCACCACAGGACTACGAGCAGTACTTC. It encodes CASSGAPQDYEQYF.

The chain links TRBV18 to TRBJ1-4; 7 positions agree with TRBD1. After removal of 2 bases from V and 8 bases from J, the junction contained 5 bases not matched to a gene. Germline CDR1 is KGHSH and CDR2 is LQKENI. The CDR3 covers 14 residues. CDR3: CASSPGDSGEKLFF. The CDR3 coding sequence is TGTGCCAGCTCACCAGGGGACAGCGGCGAAAAACTGTTTTTT.

The genes are TRBV7-2 and TRBJ2-7, with D maybe TRBD1 (5 bases). V shed 1 base and J shed 3 bases, with 16 bases lying between them. The CDR3 runs 16 residues. Germline values: CDR1 SGHTA, CDR2 FQGNSA. Here the CDR3 DNA reads TGTGCCAGCAGCTTAGGAATTGGCAGGGTTGGCTACGAGCAGTACTTC. It is translated as CASSLGIGRVGYEQYF. Combining the CDR3 with reference TRBV7-2 and TRBJ2-7 gives the whole variable domain GAGVSQSPSNKVTEKGKDVELRCDPISGHTALYWYRQSLGQGLEFLIYFQGNSAPDKSGLPSDRFSAERTGGSVSTLTIQRTQQEDSAVYLCASSLGIGRVGYEQYFGPGTRLTVT.

The chain carries TRBV10-3 and TRBJ2-3; TRBD2 matches at 9 bases. Germline lookup yields CDR1 ENHRY and CDR2 SYGVKD. This CDR3 spans 16 amino acids. The V gene end was trimmed by 2 bases and the J gene end by 4 bases; junction bases not matched to a gene: 7. The chain's CDR3 is CAISERGGTSSDTQYF. The CDR3 nucleotides are TGTGCCATCAGTGAGAGAGGCGGGACTAGCTCAGATACGCAGTATTTT.